This TCR beta chain was identified during a study of cytomegalovirus exposure and HLA in healthy donors. General study findings and limits: Evidence from a later analysis indicated that most CMV-associated TCR beta chains looked HLA-restricted. Reported results showed that the classifier diagnosed cytomegalovirus status with high specificity and sensitivity.

13 Jbeta primers and 60 Vbeta primers were used for the PCR. The method was immunoSEQ multiplex PCR; TCRdb's version includes in-frame clones alone and lacks a portion of them. Seen here are 35,000 to 45,000 clones, approximately 55% observed once, and the top ten hold about 12%. The sample holds a few counts of this clone. Its antigen remains unidentified. The receptor's source is a human donor in good health. The sequenced material came from PBMCs.

Here the CDR3 reads CASSFSPGVDNQPQHF. The DNA of the CDR3 is TGTGCCAGCAGCTTCAGTCCGGGGGTCGACAATCAGCCCCAGCATTTT. This chain uses TRBV7-8 with TRBJ1-5; TRBD1 might be the D (5 bases). Germline-derived CDR1 and CDR2 are SGHVS and FQNEAQ. V was cut by 3 bases and J by 3 bases, with 15 bases left in between. The CDR3 sequence is 16 residues long.